The 3 T cell receptor beta chains listed next were all sequenced from one sample in a study of OX40 agonist ivuxolimab in advanced cancers. Libraries were prepared by immunoSEQ multiplex PCR; TCRdb keeps only in-frame clonotypes and omits some of them. The repertoire holds about 53,000 clones, 70% to 90% seen once, with around 10% in the top ten. The specimen was CD4+ or CD8+ T cells sorted from blood, collected in a trial of the OX40 agonist ivuxolimab. These receptors were collected from an adult with an advanced solid tumor such as melanoma, head and neck, liver or kidney cancer.

The chain is built from TRBV10-1 and TRBJ2-3, with 8 nucleotides matching TRBD2. The CDR3 extends over 18 amino acids. CDR1 is WNHNN and CDR2 is SYGVQD in the germline V gene (reference sequence). Trimming at V came to 1 base and at J to 0 bases, leaving 9 bases not matched to a gene. The CDR3 is CASSEWLAGLTSTDTQYF. CDR3 DNA: TGCGCCAGCAGTGAGTGGTTAGCGGGGCTTACTAGCACAGATACGCAGTATTTT.

J is TRBJ1-1 and V is TRBV28; the D gene is possibly TRBD1 (5 bases). Trimming removed 6 bases from V and 1 base from J, with 12 bases in between. The CDR3 sequence is 14 residues long. Germline V lookup: CDR1 MDHEN, CDR2 SYDVKM. The CDR3 loop is CASRGGFPNTEAFF. The CDR3 DNA sequence: TGTGCCAGCAGGGGGGGATTCCCGAACACTGAAGCTTTCTTT.

This chain connects TRBV19 to TRBJ2-2; D unclear. The CDR3 covers 14 residues. Germline CDR1 LNHDA, CDR2 SQIVND (reference sequence). V gave up 3 bases and J gave up 7 bases, with 12 bases separating them. Here the CDR3 DNA reads TGTGCCAGTAGTATCGAACTGCCCCACGGGGAGCTGTTTTTT. This sequence encodes CASSIELPHGELFF.